This T cell receptor (beta chain) is drawn from a study of CD8 T cell repertoires and HIV-1 epitope variants. Study context: Twenty-five autologous and known Gag and Nef epitope variant peptides each stimulated T cells separately.

With respect to this clone: No antigen is known for it.

The V gene's germline CDR1 is SGHTA and CDR2 FQGNSA. CDR3 length equals 14 residues. Trimming took off 0 bases at V and 1 base at J, with 6 bases between the two ends. Method: immunoSEQ multiplex PCR; TCRdb's copy keeps in-frame clones and lacks some. The data contain about 5,600 clones, 50% to 75% of them singletons. Source material: cultured CD8+ T cells derived from PBMCs. This sequence joins TRBV7-2 and TRBJ1-2; D gene unclear. The source is a male donor with HIV. The CDR3 loop reads CASSLAMVNYGYTF. Here the CDR3 DNA reads TGTGCCAGCAGCTTAGCGATGGTTAACTATGGCTACACCTTC.